This is a list of T cell receptor beta chains from one sample in a study of T cell responses to AZD1222 COVID-19 vaccine. The data were produced by immunoSEQ multiplex PCR, yet TCRdb's version contains in-frame clones alone and is incomplete. The sample yields 250,000 to 300,000 clones, approximately 94% seen once. This specimen was peripheral blood, taken 28 days after the second AZD1222 dose. Receptor source: an adult who received the AZD1222 COVID-19 vaccine. Both conserved end residues are part of each CDR3. The order of the fields is D gene, V gene, J gene, clone size, CDR3 DNA, CDR3 protein. D genes are given only for firm matches. The listing skips clone size in some rows; elsewhere it reads once, few, many or a size class.

D: .; V: TRBV7-6; J: TRBJ2-1; size: .; DNA: TGTGCCAGCAGCTTAACTAGTTCTATAGTTGAGCAGTTCTTC; CDR3: CASSLTSSIVEQFF
D: .; V: TRBV10-3; J: TRBJ1-4; size: .; DNA: TGTGCCATCAGTGAGGGGTTTACGGTGGATGGTGAAAAACTGTTTTTT; CDR3: CAISEGFTVDGEKLFF
D: .; V: TRBV3-1/TRBV3-2; J: TRBJ1-1; size: .; DNA: TGTGCCAGCAGCCATACAGGGAACACTGAAGCTTTCTTT; CDR3: CASSHTGNTEAFF
D: .; V: TRBV3-1/TRBV3-2; J: TRBJ1-1; size: .; DNA: TGTGCCAGCAGCCGGGAGGCGGTAACGGGGGCTGAAGCTTTCTTT; CDR3: CASSREAVTGAEAFF
D: TRBD2; V: TRBV5-1; J: TRBJ2-1; size: .; DNA: TGCGCCAGCAGCTTCCTACCGGGACTAGCGGGAGTGGAGCAGTTCTTC; CDR3: CASSFLPGLAGVEQFF
D: TRBD2; V: TRBV7-3; J: TRBJ2-5; size: .; DNA: TGTGCCAGCAGCTTAAGTGGACTAGCTATGGAGACCCAGTACTTC; CDR3: CASSLSGLAMETQYF
D: .; V: TRBV2; J: TRBJ2-3; size: .; DNA: TGTGCCAGCAGTCGCGGGATGCGGGGGCTTAGCACAGATACGCAGTATTTT; CDR3: CASSRGMRGLSTDTQYF
D: .; V: TRBV7-2; J: TRBJ1-2; size: .; DNA: TGTGCCAGCAGCTTAGCGCCGGAGCGGGGAGGCTACACCTTC; CDR3: CASSLAPERGGYTF
D: TRBD1; V: TRBV5-8; J: TRBJ1-5; size: .; DNA: TGTGCCAGCAGCAGGGGGCAGGGGGCCAATCAGCCCCAGCATTTT; CDR3: CASSRGQGANQPQHF
D: .; V: TRBV5-4; J: TRBJ2-5; size: .; DNA: TGTGCCAGCAGCCTGGGCGGGGTAGAGGAGACCCAGTACTTC; CDR3: CASSLGGVEETQYF
D: TRBD1; V: TRBV28; J: TRBJ1-4; size: .; DNA: TGTGCCAGCAGTTCTGGACAGGGGAGCACTAATGAAAAACTGTTTTTT; CDR3: CASSSGQGSTNEKLFF
D: TRBD1; V: TRBV3-1/TRBV3-2; J: TRBJ2-7; size: once; DNA: TGTGCCAGCAGTTTCAGGGGGCGGAGCTACGAGCAGTACTTC; CDR3: CASSFRGRSYEQYF
D: .; V: TRBV3-1/TRBV3-2; J: TRBJ2-7; size: .; DNA: TGTGCCAGCAGCCGGCCGGGACATGCCTCGGGGGAGCAGTACTTC; CDR3: CASSRPGHASGEQYF
D: .; V: TRBV9; J: TRBJ1-4; size: .; DNA: TGTGCCAGCAGCGTAGAGAGTGGGGGCGGTGAAAAACTGTTTTTT; CDR3: CASSVESGGGEKLFF
D: .; V: TRBV19; J: TRBJ2-1; size: .; DNA: TGTGCCAGTAGTAACCCCGGGGAGTTAAGAGAGCAGTTCTTC; CDR3: CASSNPGELREQFF
D: .; V: TRBV14; J: TRBJ2-4; size: .; DNA: TGTGCCAGCAGCCAAGAGAGGGGCTTGGGCCAGTACTTC; CDR3: CASSQERGLGQYF
D: .; V: TRBV7-8; J: TRBJ1-5; size: .; DNA: TGTGCCAGCAGCTTATTACCCCTAACTCCTTCGCCCCAGCATTTT; CDR3: CASSLLPLTPSPQHF
D: TRBD1; V: TRBV11-1; J: TRBJ1-5; size: .; DNA: TGTGCCAGCAGCTTAGGTGTCAGGGGGCCTCAGCCCCAGCATTTT; CDR3: CASSLGVRGPQPQHF
D: .; V: TRBV5-1; J: TRBJ1-1; size: .; DNA: TGCGCCAGCAGCCTGGACCCCCGGGGCACTGAAGCTTTCTTT; CDR3: CASSLDPRGTEAFF
D: .; V: TRBV7-2; J: TRBJ1-2; size: .; DNA: TGTGCCAGCAGCCTAGGGGGAGAGGACTATGGCTACACCTTC; CDR3: CASSLGGEDYGYTF
D: .; V: TRBV7-2; J: TRBJ1-2; size: .; DNA: TGTGCCAGCAGCTTAGTTCGCGATGGCTACACCTTC; CDR3: CASSLVRDGYTF
D: .; V: TRBV28; J: TRBJ1-3; size: once; DNA: TGTGCCAGCAGTTTTTCCCACATTTTATATTTT; CDR3: CASSFSHILYF
D: .; V: TRBV2; J: TRBJ1-6; size: .; DNA: TGTGCCAGCGTATCGGGGTATGGTTCACCCCTCCACTTT; CDR3: CASVSGYGSPLHF
D: TRBD1; V: TRBV19; J: TRBJ1-1; size: few; DNA: TGTGCCAGTAGTAATGAGGGGGCGGGTGAAGCTTTCTTT; CDR3: CASSNEGAGEAFF
D: .; V: TRBV27; J: TRBJ2-7; size: .; DNA: TGTGCCAGCAGGACAGGTAACTCCTACGAGCAGTACTTC; CDR3: CASRTGNSYEQYF
D: TRBD2; V: TRBV24-1; J: TRBJ2-1; size: .; DNA: TGTGCCACCAGCAGACTAGCGGGGGTGCGCAATGAGCAGTTCTTC; CDR3: CATSRLAGVRNEQFF
D: .; V: TRBV7-2; J: TRBJ1-1; size: .; DNA: TGTGCCAGCAGGATCTATCTGGGTGAAGCTTTCTTT; CDR3: CASRIYLGEAFF
D: .; V: TRBV4-1; J: TRBJ1-3; size: few; DNA: TGCGCCAGCGGGGAAGGGGAGTTCTCTGGAAACACCATATATTTT; CDR3: CASGEGEFSGNTIYF
D: .; V: TRBV28; J: TRBJ1-2; size: .; DNA: TGTGCCAGCAGAACCGAGGGGAAAGGCTACACCTTC; CDR3: CASRTEGKGYTF